The clone carrying this TCR beta chain came up once. Its specificity is not known. Per germline, CDR1 SGHAT and CDR2 FQNNGV. This CDR3 region has 15 residues. V was clipped by 1 base and J by 4 bases; unmatched bases: 7. The sample comes from a study of T cell responses to AZD1222 COVID-19 vaccine. Points from the study as a whole: The donor cohort was predominantly white British with a female majority, and clonal diversity may have been underestimated. When two AZD1222 doses had been given, Spike-specific TCR breadth and depth rose.

Some clones are missing from TCRdb's copy, which holds only in-frame ones; the method was immunoSEQ multiplex PCR. The table shows hundreds of thousands of clones, with 90% to 95% occurring only once. Sequences were derived from peripheral blood, sampled 28 days after the second AZD1222 dose. The genes are TRBV11-2 and TRBJ2-7; 7 bases line up with TRBD2. The TCR was taken from an adult who received the AZD1222 COVID-19 vaccine. In nucleotides, the CDR3 is TGTGCCAGCAGCTTAGGTGGGGGGGAGTTTTACGAGCAGTACTTC. It is translated as CASSLGGGEFYEQYF.